This T cell receptor (beta chain) comes out of a study of shared clonotypes between healthy human individuals. The naive CD8 population came from CD45RO-negative cells selected for CCR7, without terminally differentiated effector memory CD45RA+ cells. Notes on this clone: What it binds is unknown.

Trimming shortened V by 4 bases and J by 5 bases, and 20 bases separated the two germline ends. The V gene's germline CDR1 is LGHNA and CDR2 YSLEER. The CDR3 length is 16 residues. Study findings and constraints: On the whole, naive subsets had larger estimated richness than memory subsets had.

Sequencing was performed with immunoSEQ multiplex PCR; in TCRdb, only in-frame clones are kept and a portion is missing. Of some 2 million clones listed, over 85% are singletons. Specimen: naive CD8+ T cells sorted from blood. The receptor comes from a young man in good health. The gene calls are TRBV4-3 and TRBJ1-2; no clear D gene. Here the CDR3 reads CASSPNVEGLSYGYTF. In DNA, the CDR3 is TGCGCCAGCAGCCCCAATGTGGAGGGCCTATCATATGGCTACACCTTC.